The 11 T cell receptor beta chains below all came from one sample that was sequenced in a study of cytotoxic CD8 clonotypes in ibrutinib-treated CLL. Produced via immunoSEQ multiplex PCR; TCRdb's table is partial and in-frame only. The data show roughly 130,000 clones, with around 90% seen just once and 11% held by the top ten. The sequencing here drew on PBMCs, taken after 12 months of ibrutinib treatment. The receptors derive from a human donor with chronic lymphocytic leukemia.

CDR3 in amino acids: CASSTGGPVRAFF. Written as DNA, the CDR3 is TGTGCCAGTAGTACAGGCGGCCCCGTGAGAGCTTTCTTT. The chain carries TRBV19 and TRBJ1-1; no firm D call. Germline V gene data show CDR1 as LNHDA and CDR2 as SQIVND (reference sequence). Trimming cost V 4 bases and J 10 bases, with 16 bases left between them. The CDR3 has 13 residues. Drawing the rest from reference TRBV19 and TRBJ1-1, the complete variable domain is DGGITQSPKYLFRKEGQNVTLSCEQNLNHDAMYWYRQDPGQGLRLIYYSQIVNDFQKGDIAEGYSVSREKKESFPLTVTSAQKNPTAFYLCASSTGGPVRAFFGQGTRLTVV.

The V call is TRBV6-5, the J call TRBJ1-2; D is possibly TRBD1 (5 bases). The CDR3 loop spans 15 amino acids. The germline V gene has CDR1 MNHEY and CDR2 SVGAGI. With 0 bases removed from V and 10 bases from J, the gap between germline ends came to 18 bases. The CDR3 nucleotides are TGTGCCAGCAGTTACTCGTATAAGGGGACTATGGACTACACCTTC. It codes for CASSYSYKGTMDYTF.

The chain joins TRBV9 to TRBJ2-5, with a weak D call TRBD2 (6 bases). Germline values: CDR1 SGDLS, CDR2 YYNGEE. Trimming pared 2 bases from V and 5 bases from J, leaving 13 bases between. This CDR3 spans 14 amino acids. CDR3: CASSVLPAGETQYF. The DNA of the CDR3 is TGTGCCAGCAGCGTCCTCCCCGCGGGGGAGACCCAGTACTTC.

This rearrangement joins TRBV6-6 to TRBJ2-7, with a tentative D call TRBD1 (6 bases). The CDR3 runs 13 residues. Looked up from germline, CDR1 is MNHNY and CDR2 is SVGAGI (reference sequence). The V end was cut by 2 bases, the J end by 9 bases, with 14 bases between. The DNA for the CDR3 is TGTGCCAGCAGTTACCCACAGGGAAGGCGGCAGTACTTC. Translation gives CASSYPQGRRQYF.

The genes are TRBV28 and TRBJ2-7; D uncertain. This CDR3 has 13 residues. V lost 8 bases, J lost 3 bases, and 14 bases lay in between. Germline lookup yields CDR1 MDHEN and CDR2 SYDVKM. The CDR3 DNA reads TGTGCCAGCCTGGGCCCCCTGCGCTACGAGCAGTACTTC. It codes for CASLGPLRYEQYF.

This clone was recorded only once. The J gene is TRBJ2-7, the V gene TRBV18; either TRBD1 or TRBD2 may supply D (6 bases each). The V gene's germline CDR1 is KGHSH and CDR2 LQKENI. Trimming stripped 5 bases from V and 4 bases from J, with 18 bases between. CDR3 length: 15 amino acids. The CDR3 here is CASSETRGAFYEQYF. DNA of the CDR3: TGTGCCAGCTCAGAAACTAGGGGGGCTTTTTACGAGCAGTACTTC. Together with reference TRBV18 and TRBJ2-7, the CDR3 gives the full variable domain: NAGVMQNPRHLVRRRGQEARLRCSPMKGHSHVYWYRQLPEEGLKFMVYLQKENIIDESGMPKERFSAEFPKEGPSILRIQQVVRGDSAAYFCASSETRGAFYEQYFGPGTRLTVT.

The chain employs TRBV7-2 and TRBJ2-3; D is uncertain. There are 14 residues in the CDR3. Germline V lookup: CDR1 SGHTA, CDR2 FQGNSA. Trimming shortened V by 6 bases and J by 0 bases, and 10 bases separated the two germline ends. For the CDR3, the DNA is TGTGCCAGCAGGTTTCAGCTAAGCACAGATACGCAGTATTTT. Protein: CASRFQLSTDTQYF.

The J gene is TRBJ1-1, the V gene TRBV28, with TRBD1 identical over 7 bases. The CDR3 runs 14 residues. CDR1 and CDR2 (germline): MDHEN, SYDVKM. Trimming removed 5 bases from V and 3 bases from J; junction bases left unmatched: 6. The CDR3 DNA is TGTGCCAGCAGTCCCCCGACAGGGCACACTGAAGCTTTCTTT. Translated, it gives CASSPPTGHTEAFF.

This chain joins TRBV29-1 and TRBJ1-4; D is uncertain. Germline V gene sequence: CDR1 SQVTM, CDR2 ANQGSEA. CDR3 length equals 13 residues. Trimming took 6 bases from V and 8 from J, leaving 16 bases between them. The CDR3 sequence: CSVTLFSSEKLFF. The CDR3, as DNA: TGCAGCGTGACCCTATTTAGTAGCGAAAAACTGTTTTTT.

V usage is TRBV11-2 and J usage is TRBJ2-7, with 7 bases aligning to TRBD2. Trimming at V came to 2 bases and at J to 5 bases, leaving 6 bases not matched to a gene. From germline, CDR1 is SGHAT and CDR2 FQNNGV. CDR3 length: 14 amino acids. CDR3 bases: TGTGCCAGCAGCTTACTGAGCGGGATCAACGAGCAGTACTTC. Protein: CASSLLSGINEQYF.

V and J are TRBV29-1 and TRBJ1-4; the D is unclear. V was trimmed by 6 bases and J by 6 bases, leaving 17 bases between them. The length of the CDR3 is 14 residues. Per germline, CDR1 SQVTM and CDR2 ANQGSEA. The CDR3 loop is CSVSGGTRHEKLFF. The CDR3 nucleotides read TGCAGCGTCTCCGGAGGCACTCGCCATGAAAAACTGTTTTTT.